This TCR beta chain was captured in a study of lymphopenia after photon versus proton radiotherapy. Overall study findings and caveats: Relative stability marked proton patients; photon patients lost diversity and naive cells. Only patients who died were analyzed for survival; proton advantage is unproven. Post-nadir diversity loss with photons came from oligoclonal expansion, particularly CD8+ Temra cells.

Looked up from germline, CDR1 is SGHVS and CDR2 is FQNEAQ. V was pared by 3 bases and J by 2 bases, with 11 bases between. CDR3 size: 15 residues. On this clone: What it recognizes is unknown.

Data came from immunoSEQ multiplex PCR; TCRdb stores just in-frame clones and leaves some out. Counted here are some 70,000 clones, over 80% occurring once; the ten biggest clones make up about 10%. The V call is TRBV7-8, the J call TRBJ1-5; D gene ambiguous. This clonotype originated in a man aged 80 or over with esophageal cancer. Sequenced material: peripheral blood, taken from a patient treated with proton-based radiotherapy. CDR3 DNA: TGTGCCAGCAGCTTTTCCCGGGGAGGCAATCAGCCCCAGCATTTT. Protein: CASSFSRGGNQPQHF.